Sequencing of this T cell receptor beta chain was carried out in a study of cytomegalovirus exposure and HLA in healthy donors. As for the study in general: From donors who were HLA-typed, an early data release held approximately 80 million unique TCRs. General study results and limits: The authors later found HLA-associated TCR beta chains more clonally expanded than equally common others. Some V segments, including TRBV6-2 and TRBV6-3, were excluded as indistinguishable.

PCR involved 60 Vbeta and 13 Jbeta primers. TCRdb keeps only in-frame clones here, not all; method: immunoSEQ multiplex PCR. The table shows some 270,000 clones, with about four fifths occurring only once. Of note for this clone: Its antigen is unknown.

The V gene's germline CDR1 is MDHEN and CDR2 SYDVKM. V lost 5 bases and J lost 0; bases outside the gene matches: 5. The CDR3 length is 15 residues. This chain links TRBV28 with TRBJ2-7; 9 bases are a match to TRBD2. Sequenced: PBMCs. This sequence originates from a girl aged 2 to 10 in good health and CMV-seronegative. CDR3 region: CASSPSGESSYEQYF. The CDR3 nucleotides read TGTGCCAGCAGTCCTAGCGGGGAGAGCTCCTACGAGCAGTACTTC.